This T cell receptor (beta chain) was identified in a study of CD8 T cells in ankylosing spondylitis. Making use of molecular barcodes, quantitative 5'-RACE generated TCR beta libraries. TCRdb reprocessed the 5' RACE reads with MiXCR, giving one entry per CDR3 protein. Of fewer than 550,000 distinct CDR3 sequences in the sample, over 4% were seen once. Germline V lookup: CDR1 SGHTA, CDR2 FQGNSA. V gave up 1 base and J gave up 1 base, with 8 bases separating them. This CDR3 region has 14 residues. Study results and limitations: Significant enrichment of disease-linked clones was reported in matched ankylosing spondylitis synovial fluid. Disease-linked clones bore a CD8+ phenotype, appearing relatively rarely in peripheral blood. Characteristic, it appeared, of ankylosing spondylitis blood was a TCR beta motif of eight or nine highly homologous variants. Reactive arthritis synovial fluid and blood were previously reported to contain some motif variants.

This clonotype was seen a handful of times. Its antigen is as yet unknown. The sample comprised blood, either unsorted or a sorted T cell fraction (not recorded which). The gene calls are TRBV7-2 and TRBJ2-7; D gene uncertain. The receptor was isolated from a male donor with ankylosing spondylitis. The CDR3 coding sequence is TGTGCCAGCAGCTTAGTGCAGAGATCCTACGAGCAGTACTTC. This gives the protein CASSLVQRSYEQYF.